This T cell receptor beta chain came from a study of OX40 agonist ivuxolimab in advanced cancers. The protocol was immunoSEQ multiplex PCR, while the TCRdb copy is restricted to in-frame clones and leaves out a portion. Found here are nearly 20,000 clones, roughly nine tenths of them singletons; the top ten hold roughly 15%. Concerning this clone: Its cognate antigen is unknown.

The V gene's germline CDR1 is MNHEY and CDR2 SVGAGI. V was cut by 6 bases and J by 6 bases, with 15 bases left in between. CDR3 length: 13 residues. Whole-study results and caveats: Among T cells, CD8+ cells averaged more expanded clones than CD4+ cells.

Autoimmune disease history or systemic immunosuppression was exclusionary. Samples were taken at baseline and on day 1 of cycles 4 and 7. The receptor's source is an adult with an advanced solid tumor such as melanoma, head and neck, liver or kidney cancer. This chain uses TRBV6-5 with TRBJ2-7; D gene unclear. The sequencing used CD4+ or CD8+ T cells sorted from blood, collected in a trial of the OX40 agonist ivuxolimab. In DNA, the CDR3 is TGTGCCAGCAGCTCCCTCGTCCTCCGCGAGCAGTACTTC. As protein: CASSSLVLREQYF.